The following is a TCR beta chain sequence with its context. CDR1 is SNHLY, CDR2 FYNNEI, per germline. The CDR3 has 17 residues. The V gene end was trimmed by 6 bases and the J gene end by 3 bases; junction bases not matched to a gene: 7. The sample comes from a study of cytomegalovirus exposure and HLA in healthy donors. 13 Jbeta primers and 60 Vbeta primers were used for the PCR. Profiling relied on immunoSEQ multiplex PCR, and the TCRdb table lists in-frame clones only, not all of them. The sample carries roughly 110,000 clones, 75% recorded once. This rearrangement joins TRBV2 to TRBJ2-3, with 15 nucleotides matching TRBD2. The sequence derives from a man aged 35-49 years in good health and CMV-seronegative. What was sequenced was PBMCs. The CDR3 DNA reads as TGTGCCAGCAGCATGGGACTAGCGGGGGGTGGTACAGATACGCAGTATTTT. This translates into CASSMGLAGGGTDTQYF.